The rows below give T cell receptor beta chains drawn from one sample of a study of tissue T cells after allogeneic stem cell transplantation. Repertoires were generated with immunoSEQ multiplex PCR, while TCRdb's copy carries only in-frame clones and drops some. There are 1,500 to 2,000 clones in the sample; roughly 82% occur only once, and about a tenth lies in the top ten. The specimen was stomach tissue, collected at autopsy. The receptors come from a male patient aged 60 or older with steroid-refractory graft-versus-host disease after an allogeneic stem cell transplant. T cells may partly derive from the graft donor. Both conserved end residues are trimmed from each CDR3. Clone size is shown for a subset of rows, as once, few, many or a class of expanded clone.

clone_size: NA
v_call: TRBV6-5
cdr3_aa: ASSYSGGKNTEAF

clone_size: NA
v_call: TRBV5-1
cdr3_aa: ASSSDRRGEAYGYT

clone_size: NA
v_call: TRBV29-1
cdr3_aa: SVGPGLSSYNEQF

clone_size: NA
v_call: TRBV10-3
cdr3_aa: AINRGGQGPEAF

clone_size: NA
v_call: TRBV5-1
cdr3_aa: ASSLDGTGGEQY

clone_size: NA
v_call: TRBV4-2
cdr3_aa: ASSQEGASGGSTYEQY

clone_size: NA
v_call: TRBV5-5
cdr3_aa: ASSLSIAGGLEQY

clone_size: NA
v_call: TRBV27
cdr3_aa: ASSPKSPDSHYGYT

clone_size: NA
v_call: TRBV27
cdr3_aa: ASSDEGGEKLF

clone_size: NA
v_call: TRBV24-1
cdr3_aa: ATSALGEYNEQF

clone_size: once
v_call: TRBV7-3
cdr3_aa: ASSFGGVGEDTQY

clone_size: NA
v_call: TRBV10-1
cdr3_aa: ASRDRGGNSPLH

clone_size: NA
v_call: TRBV7-2
cdr3_aa: ASSQMDSSGNTIY

clone_size: NA
v_call: TRBV15
cdr3_aa: ATSRVRGSGNTIY

clone_size: NA
v_call: TRBV3-1/TRBV3-2
cdr3_aa: ASSLRDSTDTQY

clone_size: NA
v_call: TRBV19
cdr3_aa: ASAQAGGSDTQY

clone_size: NA
v_call: TRBV2
cdr3_aa: ASSGAGRELF

clone_size: NA
v_call: TRBV19
cdr3_aa: ASREQGDGMNTEAF

clone_size: few
v_call: TRBV7-9
cdr3_aa: ASSLDTEAF

clone_size: NA
v_call: TRBV6-2/TRBV6-3
cdr3_aa: ASSRLGPTEAF

clone_size: once
v_call: TRBV5-1
cdr3_aa: ASSLRQPNIQY

clone_size: NA
v_call: TRBV19
cdr3_aa: ASSHGTSGEETQY

clone_size: NA
v_call: TRBV5-1
cdr3_aa: ASKGLENSPLH

clone_size: NA
v_call: TRBV7-9
cdr3_aa: ASSLGGAYNQPQH

clone_size: NA
v_call: TRBV29-1
cdr3_aa: SVGKTGTGELF

clone_size: NA
v_call: TRBV6-5
cdr3_aa: ASSLSTIRDSPLH

clone_size: NA
v_call: TRBV19
cdr3_aa: ASSIYYGSRAGNTIY

clone_size: NA
v_call: TRBV6-5
cdr3_aa: ASQGDRGQVTEAF

clone_size: NA
v_call: TRBV3-1/TRBV3-2
cdr3_aa: ASSFDLGPSETQY